This T cell receptor beta chain was found in a study of CD8+ T cells in alopecia areata. The treatment here: oral pan-JAK inhibitor, 5-10 mg twice daily. This clone occurred a few times. RNA extraction and reverse transcription yielded cDNA as sequencing template. Here immunoSEQ multiplex PCR was the method, and the copy in TCRdb shows in-frame clones only, minus some. Among roughly 120,000 clones, around 50% were seen once, and the ten largest hold approximately 12%. The material was CD8+ T cells sorted from blood, obtained at week 24, from a patient treated with tofacitinib. The clonotype originates from a human donor with alopecia areata.

Here the CDR3 reads CAWSVPLTAREQYF. CDR3 sequence (DNA): TGTGCCTGGAGTGTACCTCTCACAGCTCGAGAGCAGTACTTC. V usage is TRBV30 and J usage is TRBJ2-5; D not resolved. The germline V gene has CDR1 GTSNPN and CDR2 SVGIG (reference sequence). Trimming removed 0 bases at V and 11 bases at J, with 19 bases between. The CDR3 is made up of 14 amino acids.